One T cell receptor beta chain is described in this entry. TCRdb re-called the PCR reads with MiXCR, one entry per CDR3 protein. The sample yields under 11,000 distinct CDR3 sequences, about three fifths seen once. This entry belongs to a study of tumor-infiltrating lymphocytes in oesophageal squamous cell carcinoma. There are 16 residues in the CDR3. In germline, CDR1 is SGHTA, CDR2 FQGNSA. What was sequenced was esophageal tumor tissue. The clonotype was recovered from a female donor with esophageal squamous cell carcinoma. The V call is TRBV7-2, the J call TRBJ2-5, with TRBD2 identical over 10 bases. Gene TRBJ2-7 matches the end of the DNA better, so the J call may be wrong. The CDR3 DNA reads TGTGCCAGCAGCTTAGATCGGACTAGCGGCTCCTACGAGCAGTACTTC. This sequence encodes CASSLDRTSGSYEQYF.